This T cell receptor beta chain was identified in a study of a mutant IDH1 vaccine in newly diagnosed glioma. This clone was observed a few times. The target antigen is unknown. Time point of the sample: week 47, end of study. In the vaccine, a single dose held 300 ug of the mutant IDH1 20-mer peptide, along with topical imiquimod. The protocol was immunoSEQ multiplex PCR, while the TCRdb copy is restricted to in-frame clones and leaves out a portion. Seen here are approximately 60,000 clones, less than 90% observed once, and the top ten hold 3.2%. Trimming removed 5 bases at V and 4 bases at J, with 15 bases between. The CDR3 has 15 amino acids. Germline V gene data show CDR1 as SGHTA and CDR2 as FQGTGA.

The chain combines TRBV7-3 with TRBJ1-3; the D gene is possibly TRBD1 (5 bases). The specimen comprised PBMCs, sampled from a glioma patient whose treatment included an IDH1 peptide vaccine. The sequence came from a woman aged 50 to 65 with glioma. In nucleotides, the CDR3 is TGTGCCAGCAGCCAGACCGGGACGCCAGGAAACACCATATATTTT. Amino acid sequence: CASSQTGTPGNTIYF.